This T cell receptor (beta chain) was found in a study of OX40 agonist ivuxolimab in advanced cancers. Overall study context: As their treatment, patients were administered ivuxolimab, an agonistic anti-OX40 (CD134) antibody. Three patients responded partially, comprising one with hepatocellular carcinoma and two with cutaneous melanoma. Study-wide results and caveats: Fewer expanded clones were found on average in CD4+ than in CD8+ T cells. Clonal expansion in partial responders at 0.1-3.0 mg/kg ranked among the lowest.

V was trimmed by 8 bases and J by 4 bases, leaving 21 bases between them. Per the germline V gene, CDR1 is SGHRS and CDR2 is YFSETQ. This CDR3 is 15 amino acids long. Assay used: immunoSEQ multiplex PCR; TCRdb lists only in-frame clones, some missing. Here the sample spans approximately 74,000 clones, 85% being singletons. Of note for this clone: Its specificity is unknown.

The rearrangement uses TRBV5-1 and TRBJ1-2; D call uncertain. The sample in question was CD4+ or CD8+ T cells sorted from blood, obtained in a trial of the OX40 agonist ivuxolimab. This receptor was identified in an adult with an advanced solid tumor such as melanoma, head and neck, liver or kidney cancer. The CDR3 bases are TGCGCCAGTGTCCCCGGTGATGCCGTAGGCTATGGCTACACCTTC. Encoded protein: CASVPGDAVGYGYTF.